This TCR beta chain was obtained from a study of cytomegalovirus exposure and HLA in healthy donors. Overall study findings and caveats: Some public TCRs appeared in many individuals, while most sequences were rare.

As regards this clone: What it recognizes is unknown.

The ends were cut back, 4 bases at V and 5 bases at J, with 15 bases in the middle. The CDR3 contains 15 residues. Germline V gives CDR1 SEHNR, CDR2 FQNEAQ (reference sequence). Repertoires were generated with immunoSEQ multiplex PCR, while TCRdb's copy carries only in-frame clones and drops some. Of around 60,000 clones listed, about 90% were seen once; the top ten hold 1% to 1.5%. The TCR sequence derives from a woman younger than 35 in good health and CMV-seronegative. The sequenced sample consisted of PBMCs. This chain connects TRBV7-9 to TRBJ2-1; D is ambiguous. The CDR3 DNA reads TGTGCCAGCAGCTCTTCTGGCCCGTCCCACAATGAGCAGTTCTTC. Residues: CASSSSGPSHNEQFF.